This passage covers 4 T cell receptor beta chains from one sample sequenced in a study of monozygotic twins with inflammatory bowel disease. TCRdb re-called the 5' RACE reads, yielding one record per CDR3 amino acid sequence without DNA. This repertoire includes nearly 450,000 distinct CDR3 sequences. The sequencing sample was made of blood. The receptors here all came from a human donor with ulcerative colitis or Crohn's disease, or a healthy co-twin of an affected twin (not recorded which).

The chain carries TRBV19 and TRBJ2-5; TCRdb picks TRBD2, but there is no DNA to check that call. The germline gives CDR1 LNHDA, CDR2 SQIVND (reference sequence). The CDR3 spans 13 residues. The CDR3 loop is CASRPWDQETQYF.

This chain links TRBV2 with TRBJ1-1; as DNA is missing, the TRBD1 call by TCRdb cannot be tested. Germline V lookup: CDR1 SNHLY, CDR2 FYNNEI. CDR3 size: 12 residues. CDR3 region: CFTGTMNTEAFF.

V is TRBV12-3 or TRBV12-4 and J is TRBJ2-3; TCRdb calls TRBD1, which cannot be checked without DNA. The CDR3 sequence is 16 residues long. The CDR3 spells CASSRPTGSGTDTQYF.

The chain couples TRBV28 to TRBJ2-3. The CDR3 totals 11 residues. Germline V gene data show CDR1 as MDHEN and CDR2 as SYDVKM. The CDR3 region is CAMQGSDTQYF.